Each of the 30 T cell receptor beta chains below was sequenced from the same sample in a study of glioma-infiltrating T cells. Amplification of TCR alpha and beta CDR3 regions from RNA used iRepertoire nested multiplex PCR. TCRdb itself ran the multiplex PCR reads through MiXCR, one entry per CDR3 protein. The table records about 410,000 distinct CDR3 sequences, 41% of them present only once. Sample: glioma tissue, nonneoplastic brain tissue, or PBMCs (not recorded which). All receptors derive from a human donor with low-grade glioma or glioblastoma, undergoing nonglioma brain surgery, or in good health (not recorded which).

This clonotype has only one observation. A single base separates this from a much larger clone, so it may be a read error. The chain combines TRBV6-1 with TRBJ1-2; D call uncertain. The CDR3 totals 14 residues. Germline V gene lookup returns CDR1 MNHNS and CDR2 SASEGT. CDR3 bases: TGTGCCAGCAGTGAAGGATGGGCAAACTATGGCTACATCTTC. Translated: CASSEGWANYGYIF.

As regards this clonotype: Possible read error: a much larger clone is one base away. This chain connects TRBV27 to TRBJ1-5, with 7 bases lining up with TRBD1. This CDR3 has 17 residues. The germline V gene has CDR1 MNHEY and CDR2 SMNVEV (reference sequence). The V and J ends lost 5 bases and 2 bases, in that order; junction bases with no gene match: 12. The CDR3 reads CASSLSLDRVGNQPQHF. The CDR3 nucleotides read TGTGCCAGCAGTCTGAGTCTCGACAGGGTTGGCAATCAGCCCCAGCATTTT.

The V call is TRBV7-9, the J call TRBJ2-7; D is unresolved. The CDR3 is made up of 14 amino acids. Germline loops: CDR1 SEHNR, CDR2 FQNEAQ (reference sequence). V dropped 4 bases and J dropped 0 bases, with 10 bases sitting between them. In DNA, the CDR3 is TGTGCCAGCAGCTCCGACGGCAGCTCCTACGAGCAGTACTTC. Amino acid sequence: CASSSDGSSYEQYF.

This clonotype was found a few times. The chain combines TRBV28 with TRBJ1-5; possibly TRBD1 for D (5 bases). Germline V gene sequence: CDR1 MDHEN, CDR2 SYDVKM. Trimming took off 3 bases at V and 0 bases at J, with 15 bases between the two ends. This CDR3 is built from 17 residues. The CDR3 DNA sequence: TGTGCCAGCAGTTTTTCTGGAGGGGTCCATAGCAATCAGCCCCAGCATTTT. Translation: CASSFSGGVHSNQPQHF.

This clonotype was detected a few times. The chain joins TRBV4-3 to TRBJ2-1; tentatively, D is TRBD2 (5 bases). CDR1 is LGHNA and CDR2 is YSLEER in the germline V gene. CDR3 length: 16 amino acids. Trimming cost V 4 bases and J 4 bases, with 17 bases left between them. CDR3 sequence: CASSPVSGFPYNEQFF. The CDR3 DNA follows: TGCGCCAGCAGCCCAGTCAGCGGTTTTCCTTACAATGAGCAGTTCTTC.

This clonotype was recorded a few times. The chain employs TRBV6-5 and TRBJ2-7; D not certain. There are 11 residues in the CDR3. Trimming left V 1 base short and J 5 bases short, with 3 bases between. The germline V gene has CDR1 MNHEY and CDR2 SVGAGI. CDR3: CASSYYDEQYF. The CDR3 DNA is TGTGCCAGCAGTTACTACGACGAGCAGTACTTC.

This clonotype appeared many times. The chain carries TRBV6-5 and TRBJ2-1; 7 bases are a match to TRBD2. The CDR3 loop spans 15 amino acids. The V segment lost 2 bases and the J segment 1 base; nucleotides outside the gene matches: 2. Germline V CDR1 and CDR2: MNHEY, SVGAGI. CDR3 nucleotides: TGTGCCAGCAGTTACCGCGGGAGTTCCTACAATGAGCAGTTCTTC. It translates to CASSYRGSSYNEQFF.

This clonotype was recorded only once. The CDR3 sequence is CASSIGVRTEAFF. CDR3 DNA: TGTGCCAGTAGTATAGGAGTCCGGACTGAAGCTTTCTTT. The chain is built from TRBV19 and TRBJ1-1; D is unclear. The CDR3 extends over 13 amino acids. From germline, CDR1 is LNHDA and CDR2 SQIVND (reference sequence). The V gene lost 1 base and the J gene lost 5 bases, with 8 bases spanning the gap. Looking up the rest from reference TRBV19 and TRBJ1-1 gives the full variable domain: DGGITQSPKYLFRKEGQNVTLSCEQNLNHDAMYWYRQDPGQGLRLIYYSQIVNDFQKGDIAEGYSVSREKKESFPLTVTSAQKNPTAFYLCASSIGVRTEAFFGQGTRLTVV.

This clonotype occurred many times. The gene calls are TRBV10-3 and TRBJ2-5; D may correspond to TRBD1 or TRBD2 (5 bases each). V was clipped by 4 bases and J by 2 bases, with 17 bases between them. Per the germline V gene, CDR1 is ENHRY and CDR2 is SYGVKD. The CDR3 totals 16 residues. CDR3 sequence: CAISGYRDGLQETQYF. CDR3 DNA sequence: TGTGCCATCAGTGGATACCGGGACGGATTACAAGAGACCCAGTACTTC.

This clonotype was detected once. The V call is TRBV6-4, the J call TRBJ2-7; 7 bases match TRBD1. Losses at the gene ends were 6 bases for V and 0 bases for J; bases not matched to a gene: 20. The CDR3 is 19 residues long. Looked up from germline, CDR1 is MRHNA and CDR2 is SNTAGT. Here the CDR3 reads CASSPPTGPTLLSSYEQYF. The CDR3 DNA is TGTGCCAGCAGCCCCCCGACAGGGCCGACTCTTCTAAGCTCCTACGAGCAGTACTTC.

This clonotype was seen a single time. This may be a read error: a much more frequent sequence differs by one nucleotide. This chain links TRBV6-2 or TRBV6-3 with TRBJ2-1; TRBD2 might be the D (5 bases). The germline CDR1 and CDR2 sequences are MNHEY and SVGEGT. There are 15 residues in the CDR3. Trimming left V 6 bases short and J 0 bases short, with 12 bases between. The CDR3 reads CASRPTGNSYNEQFF. CDR3 DNA sequence: TGTGCCAGCAGACCAACGGGGAACTCCTACAATGAGCAGTTCTTC.

This clonotype has a handful of counts. This sequence joins TRBV28 and TRBJ1-1; 9 nucleotides line up with TRBD1. Germline-derived CDR1 and CDR2 are MDHEN and SYDVKM. J was trimmed by 3 bases and V by 6 bases; bases with no gene match: 8. The CDR3 is 15 amino acids. CDR3 DNA sequence: TGTGCCAGCAGCGGGACAGGGACCGGGCACACTGAAGCTTTCTTT. Residues: CASSGTGTGHTEAFF.

The chain is built from TRBV4-1 and TRBJ2-1; D call uncertain. Germline-derived CDR1 and CDR2 are MGHRA and YSYEKL. Trimming took off 3 bases at V and 3 bases at J, with 12 bases between the two ends. The CDR3 spans 15 residues. The CDR3 protein is CASSQRPGVYNEQFF. The CDR3 coding sequence is TGCGCCAGCAGCCAGAGGCCTGGCGTCTACAATGAGCAGTTCTTC.

J is TRBJ2-5 and V is TRBV27, with TRBD1 as a possible D gene (6 bases). Germline assignment: CDR1 MNHEY and CDR2 SMNVEV (reference sequence). The CDR3 length is 16 residues. The V and J ends lost 2 bases and 5 bases respectively, with 18 bases between them. The CDR3 region has the DNA TGTGCCAGCAGTTTAAATTCTCGGGCAGGGGCGGAGACCCAGTACTTC. Translated, it gives CASSLNSRAGAETQYF.

The genes are TRBV10-2 and TRBJ2-1; D is unclear. Germline V gene sequence: CDR1 WSHSY, CDR2 SAAADI. The CDR3 loop spans 12 amino acids. Trimming removed 6 bases from V and 6 bases from J, with 9 bases in between. The CDR3 nucleotides are TGCGCCAGCAGCCCCAGTATCAATGAGCAGTTCTTC. Amino acids: CASSPSINEQFF.

This clonotype was seen at least ten times. V is TRBV20-1 and J is TRBJ2-7; 10 bases are a match to TRBD2. The junction had 3 bases not matched to a gene; V was cut back by 3 bases and J by 4 bases. Germline CDR1 and CDR2: DFQATT and SNEGSKA (reference sequence). The CDR3 length is 13 residues. CDR3 residues: CSARSGRDYEQYF. The CDR3 coding sequence is TGCAGTGCTAGGAGCGGGAGGGATTACGAGCAGTACTTC.

The chain couples TRBV7-2 to TRBJ2-7; weak D call: TRBD1 (6 bases). CDR1 is SGHTA, CDR2 FQGNSA, per germline. V was shortened by 1 base and J by 2 bases, with 18 bases between the two germline ends. The CDR3 runs to 17 residues. CDR3 DNA: TGTGCCAGCAGCTTAGGTCTACAGGGTTTATCAACCTACGAGCAGTACTTC. Translated, it gives CASSLGLQGLSTYEQYF.

CDR3 bases: TGTGCCAGCAGCTCTATCCGGGACCCCTATGGCTACACCTTC. Translating gives CASSSIRDPYGYTF. This chain uses TRBV7-2 with TRBJ1-2; possible D gene TRBD1, 5 bases. The CDR3 contains 14 residues. Germline CDR1 SGHTA, CDR2 FQGNSA. The V end was cut by 4 bases, the J end by 4 bases, with 13 bases between.

This clonotype was counted only a few times. The chain employs TRBV29-1 and TRBJ2-7; D is possibly TRBD2 (6 bases). V was cut by 4 bases and J by 2 bases, with 9 bases left in between. CDR1 is SQVTM, CDR2 ANQGSEA, per germline. The CDR3 is 12 residues long. CDR3 amino acids: CSVAAGPYEQYF. CDR3 in DNA: TGCAGCGTTGCCGCGGGGCCCTACGAGCAGTACTTC.

This clonotype has a count of ten or more. The CDR3 nucleotides are TGTGCCACCAGCAGAGACAGGGCGCTCGACGAGCAGTACTTC. It encodes CATSRDRALDEQYF. The rearrangement links TRBV15 to TRBJ2-7; maybe TRBD1 (5 bases). Germline CDR1 and CDR2: LNHNV and YYDKDF (reference sequence). The CDR3 loop spans 14 amino acids. V was pared by 0 bases and J by 5 bases, with 11 bases between.

This clonotype has at least ten counts. The rearrangement links TRBV7-2 to TRBJ1-5, with D unclear. With 0 bases removed from V and 7 bases from J, the gap between germline ends came to 13 bases. There are 15 residues in the CDR3. The germline V gene has CDR1 SGHTA and CDR2 FQGNSA. The CDR3 protein is CASSLAPGPGQPQHF. The CDR3 region has the DNA TGTGCCAGCAGCTTAGCGCCTGGGCCTGGCCAGCCCCAGCATTTT.

The chain combines TRBV2 with TRBJ1-5; tentatively, D is TRBD1 (5 bases). V lost 6 bases to trimming and J lost 1 base, with 13 bases between them. Germline V lookup: CDR1 SNHLY, CDR2 FYNNEI. CDR3 length equals 15 residues. The CDR3 DNA is TGTGCCAGCAGATCGGACATGGGGAGCAATCAGCCCCAGCATTTT. It encodes CASRSDMGSNQPQHF. Combining the CDR3 with reference TRBV2 and TRBJ1-5 gives the whole variable domain EPEVTQTPSHQVTQMGQEVILRCVPISNHLYFYWYRQILGQKVEFLVSFYNNEISEKSEIFDDQFSVERPDGSNFTLKIRSTKLEDSAMYFCASRSDMGSNQPQHFGDGTRLSIL.

In its sample, this clonotype was seen a few times. The rearrangement links TRBV24-1 to TRBJ2-3; TRBD2 matches 10 bases. After removal of 7 bases from V and 2 bases from J, the junction contained 5 bases not matched to a gene. In germline, CDR1 is KGHDR, CDR2 SFDVKD. The CDR3 runs to 15 residues. The CDR3 is CATSRLAGDTDTQYF. CDR3 sequence (DNA): TGTGCCACCAGCAGACTAGCGGGTGACACAGATACGCAGTATTTT.

This clonotype has a count of ten or more. The chain carries TRBV6-1 and TRBJ2-7, with D unclear. V lost 4 bases and J lost 2, with 6 bases in between. The CDR3 runs to 12 residues. CDR1 is MNHNS and CDR2 is SASEGT in the germline V gene. The CDR3 protein is CASSAKPYEQYF. CDR3 nucleotide sequence: TGTGCCAGCAGTGCAAAACCCTACGAGCAGTACTTC.

V and J are TRBV4-3 and TRBJ2-3; D is uncertain. V shed 1 base and J shed 1 base, with 9 bases lying between them. CDR1 and CDR2 from the germline V gene are LGHNA and YSLEER. CDR3 length equals 15 residues. This CDR3 reads CASSQASSGTDTQYF. The CDR3 nucleotides read TGCGCCAGCAGCCAAGCCAGCTCGGGCACAGATACGCAGTATTTT.

The gene calls are TRBV2 and TRBJ2-7; possibly TRBD1 for D (7 bases). Trimming took 7 bases from V and 5 from J, leaving 18 bases between them. CDR3 length equals 14 residues. Germline-derived CDR1 and CDR2 are SNHLY and FYNNEI. The DNA for the CDR3 is TGTGCCAGCATCGGAGGGTACAGGGGCAACGAGCAGTACTTC. As protein: CASIGGYRGNEQYF.

The rearrangement joins TRBV7-9 to TRBJ2-7; 9 positions agree with TRBD2. The V segment lost 0 bases and the J segment 5 bases; nucleotides outside the gene matches: 8. The CDR3 extends over 16 amino acids. Germline V gives CDR1 SEHNR, CDR2 FQNEAQ (reference sequence). DNA for the CDR3: TGTGCCAGCAGCTTAGCCGGGCGGGAGGGCCAGGACGAGCAGTACTTC. It codes for CASSLAGREGQDEQYF.

This clonotype was picked up a small number of times. V gene TRBV24-1 combines with J gene TRBJ2-1; 10 bases agree with TRBD2. The germline gives CDR1 KGHDR, CDR2 SFDVKD. The V gene end was trimmed by 3 bases and the J gene end by 4 bases; junction bases not matched to a gene: 2. The CDR3 contains 15 residues. The chain's CDR3 is CATSDTSGIYNEQFF. DNA of the CDR3: TGTGCCACCAGTGATACTAGCGGGATTTACAATGAGCAGTTCTTC.

This clonotype was counted once. CDR3 bases: TGTGCCAGCAGCCCACAGAGCACAGATGTTTTCTCTGGGGCCAACGTCCTGACTTTC. Amino acids: CASSPQSTDVFSGANVLTF. The rearrangement links TRBV6-5 to TRBJ2-6; D remains unclear. The CDR3 sequence is 19 residues long. In germline, CDR1 is MNHEY, CDR2 SVGAGI. Trimming took 6 bases from V and 0 from J, leaving 21 bases between them.

This clonotype was counted a few times. V gene TRBV14 combines with J gene TRBJ1-1; D gene uncertain. The germline V gene has CDR1 SGHDN and CDR2 FVKESK. The CDR3 is 14 amino acids. V gave up 6 bases and J gave up 7 bases, with 18 bases separating them. The CDR3 nucleotides are TGTGCCAGCAGTGGAGAGACGAATGACGATGAAGCTTTCTTT. Its translation: CASSGETNDDEAFF.